This is a list of T cell receptor beta chains from one sample in a study of T cell repertoires in cytomegalovirus infection. TCRdb called the reads again in MiXCR, with one record for every CDR3 protein. The profile shows about 230,000 distinct CDR3 sequences, over 20% of them singletons. Source material: CD8+ T cells from PBMCs. All receptors come from a human donor in good health (CMV status not recorded). Some clones in this sample may be carry-over from other donors' samples. The CDR3 runs from the conserved cysteine through the conserved F or W. D genes are given only for firm matches. Some rows mark clone size as missing; the rest say once, few, many or name a class of expanded clone.

v_gene	d_gene	abundance	j_gene	CDR3aa	CDR3nt
TRBV7-6	-	many	TRBJ2-2	CASSPEIGTGELFF	TGTGCCAGCAGCCCCGAAATTGGGACCGGGGAGCTGTTTTTT
TRBV9	-	few	TRBJ1-1	CASSVAITDTEAFF	TGTGCCAGCAGCGTAGCGATTACCGACACTGAAGCTTTCTTT
TRBV6-5	TRBD1	many	TRBJ2-5	CASSYGTGGETQYF	TGTGCCAGCAGTTACGGGACAGGGGGTGAGACCCAGTACTTC
TRBV2	-	few	TRBJ1-2	CASSDMGALIYGYTF	TGTGCCAGCAGTGACATGGGGGCGTTAATCTATGGCTACACCTTC
TRBV7-8	-	many	TRBJ1-5	CASSQSGQRSNQPQHF	TGTGCCAGCAGCCAGAGCGGACAGCGGAGCAATCAGCCCCAGCATTTT
TRBV7-9	-	many	TRBJ2-7	CASSFDTSYEQYF	TGTGCCAGCAGCTTCGACACCTCCTACGAGCAGTACTTC
TRBV10-3	-	-	TRBJ1-3	CAISAGISGNTIYF	TGTGCCATCAGTGCGGGGATCTCTGGAAACACCATATATTTT
TRBV5-6	-	few	TRBJ2-5	CASSLAGQTQETQYF	TGTGCCAGCAGCTTGGCCGGACAGACCCAAGAGACCCAGTACTTC
TRBV7-9	TRBD1	few	TRBJ2-5	CASSSPQGNRETQYF	TGTGCCAGCAGCTCCCCACAGGGGAATAGGGAGACCCAGTACTTC
TRBV12-3/TRBV12-4	-	many	TRBJ2-5	CASSVSAETQYF	TGTGCCAGCAGCGTTTCAGCGGAGACCCAGTACTTC
TRBV12-3/TRBV12-4	-	few	TRBJ2-3	CASSLGPQGQYF	TGTGCCAGCAGTTTGGGTCCCCAGGGGCAGTATTTT
TRBV6-2/TRBV6-3	-	-	TRBJ2-5	CASSPGAVKETQYF	TGTGCCAGCAGTCCCGGAGCAGTCAAAGAGACCCAGTACTTC
TRBV24-1	TRBD1	-	TRBJ2-1	CATSGGQGARDEQFF	TGTGCCACCAGTGGTGGACAGGGGGCTCGCGATGAGCAGTTCTTC
TRBV20-1	TRBD1	-	TRBJ1-2	CSARVYPGQGTLWGYTF	TGCAGTGCTAGAGTGTATCCGGGACAGGGGACCTTGTGGGGCTACACCTTC
TRBV20-1	TRBD2	few	TRBJ2-7	CSASSLLGGLAGGPRTDEQYF	TGCAGTGCTAGCTCTTTGCTTGGAGGACTAGCGGGGGGGCCGCGCACCGACGAGCAGTACTTC
TRBV2	-	-	TRBJ1-2	CASSGTDSNYGYTF	TGTGCCAGCAGTGGGACAGATTCTAACTATGGCTACACCTTC
TRBV6-2/TRBV6-3	TRBD2	few	TRBJ2-2	CASSHRLAFSNTGELFF	TGTGCCAGCAGTCACCGACTAGCGTTCTCGAACACCGGGGAGCTGTTTTTT
TRBV12-3/TRBV12-4	-	many	TRBJ2-1	CASSSAPYNEQFF	TGTGCCAGCAGTTCGGCCCCGTACAATGAGCAGTTCTTC